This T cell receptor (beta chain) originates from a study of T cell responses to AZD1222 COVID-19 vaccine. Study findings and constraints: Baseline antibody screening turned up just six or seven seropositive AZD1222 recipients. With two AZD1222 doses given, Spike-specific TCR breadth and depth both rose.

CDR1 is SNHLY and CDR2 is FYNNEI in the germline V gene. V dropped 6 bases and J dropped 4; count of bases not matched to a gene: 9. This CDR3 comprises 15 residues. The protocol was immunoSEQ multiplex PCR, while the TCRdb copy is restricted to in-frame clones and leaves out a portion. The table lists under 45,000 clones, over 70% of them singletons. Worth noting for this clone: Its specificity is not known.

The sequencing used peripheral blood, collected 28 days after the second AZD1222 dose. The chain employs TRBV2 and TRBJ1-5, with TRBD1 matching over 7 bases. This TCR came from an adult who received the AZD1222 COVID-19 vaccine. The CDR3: CASSHSGQNNQPQHF. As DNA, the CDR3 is TGTGCCAGCAGCCATTCGGGACAGAATAATCAGCCCCAGCATTTT.